This TCR beta chain was obtained from a study of siplizumab effects on memory and regulatory T cells. Coculture of mixed lymphocyte reaction cells was performed at 37°C for more than 5 days. Generated by immunoSEQ multiplex PCR, the TCRdb table keeps only in-frame clones and is missing some. The sample shows 10,000 or so clones, under 55% of them seen only once. Trimming at V came to 6 bases and at J to 5 bases, leaving 9 bases not matched to a gene. Per germline, CDR1 MNHNY and CDR2 SVGAGI (reference sequence). This CDR3 comprises 15 residues. This clone showed up just a few times. The antigen is not known.

The chain is built from TRBV6-6 and TRBJ2-7; 11 bases are a match to TRBD1. The TCR originated in a human donor in good health; the cells came from an allogeneic mixed lymphocyte reaction. Sequenced sample: CFSE-low (dividing) CD8+ T cells sorted from an allogeneic mixed lymphocyte reaction. For the CDR3, the DNA is TGTGCCAGCAGGGATCCGGGACAGGGGGAAAACGAGCAGTACTTC. This sequence encodes CASRDPGQGENEQYF.